This T cell receptor (beta chain) emerged from a study of control samples from healthy donors and cancer patients. Libraries were prepared by immunoSEQ multiplex PCR; TCRdb keeps only in-frame clonotypes and omits some of them. The sample yields over 75,000 clones, almost 85% seen once. This clonotype originated in a man in his fifties or sixties in good health. Material for sequencing was blood.

The CDR3 sequence: CASSQDAGTQYQPQHF. The CDR3 nucleotides read TGCGCCAGCAGCCAAGACGCCGGGACCCAATATCAGCCCCAGCATTTT. V is TRBV4-1 and J is TRBJ1-5; D is possibly TRBD1 (5 bases). V was cut by 0 bases and J by 5 bases, with 14 bases left in between. From germline, CDR1 is MGHRA and CDR2 YSYEKL. The CDR3 consists of 16 residues.